This TCR beta chain was retrieved from a study of monozygotic twins with inflammatory bowel disease. CDR3 length: 13 residues. The germline gives CDR1 MNHEY, CDR2 SVGAGI. Reprocessing the 5' RACE reads, TCRdb reports a single entry for every CDR3 protein and omits DNA. The sample totals 420,000 or so distinct CDR3 sequences; its top ten clones hold 2% to 2.5%. The genes are TRBV6-5 and TRBJ2-1. The specimen was blood. The sequence was obtained from a human donor with ulcerative colitis or Crohn's disease, or a healthy co-twin of an affected twin (not recorded which). The CDR3 loop is CASSVLRGNEQFF.